What follows are 11 T cell receptor beta chains derived from one specimen sequenced in a study of shared clonotypes between healthy human individuals. Profiled with immunoSEQ multiplex PCR; TCRdb holds only in-frame clones, not every one. The sample consists of around 2.1 million clones, under 97% of them appearing once. The sample was naive CD4+ T cells sorted from blood. Stated subset: CD45RA+ positively selected. These receptors originate from a man aged 18 to 29 in good health.

This sequence joins TRBV28 and TRBJ2-5; D is unclear. Germline V gene sequence: CDR1 MDHEN, CDR2 SYDVKM. The CDR3 covers 12 residues. V lost 8 bases, J lost 1 base, and 8 bases lay in between. The CDR3 sequence: CASRSPQETQYF. CDR3 in DNA: TGTGCCAGCCGCTCCCCCCAAGAGACCCAGTACTTC.

V usage is TRBV28 and J usage is TRBJ1-2, with D maybe TRBD1 (5 bases). V gave up 1 base and J gave up 3 bases, with 9 bases separating them. The length of the CDR3 is 14 residues. Germline-derived CDR1 and CDR2 are MDHEN and SYDVKM. CDR3 DNA sequence: TGTGCCAGCAGTTTATTTCTGGGGGACTATGGCTACACCTTC. Protein sequence: CASSLFLGDYGYTF.

V is TRBV19 and J is TRBJ2-6, with D hard to call. The CDR3 has 13 amino acids. Germline V gives CDR1 LNHDA, CDR2 SQIVND (reference sequence). Trimming shortened V by 8 bases and J by 4 bases, and 9 bases separated the two germline ends. DNA for the CDR3: TGTGCCAGTTTAGGAACGGGGGCCAACGTCCTGACTTTC. Translating it yields CASLGTGANVLTF.

The rearrangement links TRBV28 to TRBJ2-3, with 14 bases identical to TRBD2. Germline CDR1 MDHEN, CDR2 SYDVKM. After removal of 5 bases from V and 7 bases from J, the junction contained 11 bases not matched to a gene. The CDR3 loop spans 17 amino acids. The CDR3 protein is CASSPGLAGGSYYTQYF. The CDR3 DNA reads as TGTGCCAGCAGTCCTGGACTAGCGGGGGGCTCCTACTATACGCAGTATTTT.

This clone is a singleton in its sample. One end of the junction is discordant with germline, which a read error may explain. The V gene is TRBV18, the J gene TRBJ2-7; D is uncertain. This CDR3 has 13 amino acids. Germline V gene lookup returns CDR1 KGHSH and CDR2 LQKENI. The CDR3 reads CASSPRIAYEQYF. The CDR3 region has the DNA TGTGCCAGCTCACCACGCATTGCCTATGAGCAGTACTTC.

CDR3 loop: CASSALRQGAGGNQPQHF. The CDR3 nucleotides read TGTGCCAGCAGTGCCCTCAGACAGGGGGCTGGGGGCAATCAGCCCCAGCATTTT. The chain carries TRBV6-1 and TRBJ1-5, with TRBD1 identical over 10 bases. Germline CDR1 MNHNS, CDR2 SASEGT. The CDR3 loop spans 18 amino acids. The V and J ends lost 4 bases and 2 bases, in that order; junction bases with no gene match: 11.

This clone has only one observation. This chain connects TRBV30 to TRBJ2-5; D might be TRBD2 (6 bases). This CDR3 comprises 14 residues. V was cut by 2 bases and J by 5 bases, with 15 bases left in between. In germline, CDR1 is GTSNPN, CDR2 SVGIG (reference sequence). This chain's CDR3 is CAWSQGRGKETQYF. The CDR3 region has the DNA TGTGCCTGGAGTCAGGGACGGGGGAAGGAGACCCAGTACTTC.

This chain links TRBV4-1 with TRBJ1-5; D is undetermined. Germline CDR1 and CDR2: MGHRA and YSYEKL. The CDR3 loop spans 14 amino acids. Trimming left V 0 bases short and J 7 bases short, with 10 bases between. CDR3 amino acids: CASSQERVGQPQHF. The CDR3 region has the DNA TGCGCCAGCAGCCAAGAACGGGTAGGCCAGCCCCAGCATTTT.

The rearrangement uses TRBV10-3 and TRBJ2-5; possibly TRBD1 for D (7 bases). This CDR3 has 13 amino acids. V lost 11 bases and J 4 bases, leaving 17 bases between the germline ends. CDR1 ENHRY and CDR2 SYGVKD come from the germline V gene. CDR3 in amino acids: CASTEGASETQYF. The CDR3 DNA reads as TGTGCCTCTACGGAGGGGGCGTCAGAGACCCAGTACTTC.

The chain recombines TRBV9 with TRBJ2-1; 9 nucleotides agree with TRBD2. CDR1 is SGDLS, CDR2 YYNGEE, per germline. The CDR3 extends over 18 amino acids. With 0 bases clipped from V and 0 bases from J, the junction kept 7 bases outside the gene matches. CDR3 sequence: CASSVEGSGRGSYNEQFF. CDR3 sequence (DNA): TGTGCCAGCAGCGTAGAAGGTAGCGGGAGAGGCTCCTACAATGAGCAGTTCTTC.

The chain has TRBV6-5 and TRBJ1-4; no firm D call. Trimming removed 2 bases from V and 3 bases from J, with 7 bases in between. The CDR3 loop spans 14 amino acids. Germline lookup yields CDR1 MNHEY and CDR2 SVGAGI. The CDR3 here is CASSYDGANEKLFF. CDR3 DNA: TGTGCCAGCAGTTACGACGGGGCTAATGAAAAACTGTTTTTT.